These 17 T cell receptor beta chains were sequenced from one sample in a study of untreated major depressive disorder. Whole-study findings and limits: Compared with controls, depressed patients showed more TRBV05-01 (Vbeta 5.1) usage in CD4+ T cells.

Assay: immunoSEQ multiplex PCR; the TCRdb copy retains only in-frame clones and omits some. The sample lists about 25,000 clones; about 90% were seen once. No cognate antigen is known for these TCRs. Sample: CD4+ T cells from PBMCs. Receptor source: a woman aged 30 to 39 with major depressive disorder.

The chain recombines TRBV28 with TRBJ2-7, with 7 nucleotides matching TRBD1. V lost 7 bases, J lost 2 bases, and 11 bases stayed unmatched. Germline CDR1 is MDHEN and CDR2 is SYDVKM. The CDR3 sequence is 15 residues long. CDR3 amino acids: CASTLAGTVPYEQYF. The CDR3 DNA reads as TGTGCCAGCACCTTAGCCGGGACAGTACCCTACGAGCAGTACTTC.

The gene calls are TRBV27 and TRBJ1-1; 7 bases fit TRBD1. The CDR3 has 14 residues. Unmatched junction bases numbered 4, after V lost 5 bases and J lost 1 base. Germline CDR1 is MNHEY and CDR2 is SMNVEV (reference sequence). The CDR3 region has the DNA TGTGCCAGCAGTGGATGGGACAGGAACACTGAAGCTTTCTTT. This encodes CASSGWDRNTEAFF.

V usage is TRBV29-1 and J usage is TRBJ1-1, with D perhaps matching TRBD1 (5 bases). CDR1 and CDR2 (germline): SQVTM, ANQGSEA. The CDR3 is made up of 13 amino acids. Trimming stripped 6 bases from V and 1 base from J, with 12 bases between. The CDR3 region is CSVRIGGNTEAFF. CDR3 DNA sequence: TGCAGCGTGAGAATTGGGGGGAACACTGAAGCTTTCTTT.

The rearrangement joins TRBV6-6 to TRBJ2-2; perhaps TRBD2 as D (5 bases). Germline V gene data show CDR1 as MNHNY and CDR2 as SVGAGI (reference sequence). The CDR3 is 12 residues long. Trimming cost V 9 bases and J 6 bases, with 11 bases left between them. CDR3 loop: CASRGVAGELFF. The CDR3 coding sequence is TGTGCCAGTCGGGGAGTCGCCGGGGAGCTGTTTTTT.

The rearrangement uses TRBV6-6 and TRBJ1-1, with 8 bases identical to TRBD1. The J segment lost 10 bases and the V segment lost 2 bases, leaving 6 bases of the junction unmatched. This CDR3 region has 13 residues. Looked up from germline, CDR1 is MNHNY and CDR2 is SVGAGI (reference sequence). The CDR3 loop is CASSYGSRGPAFF. Written as DNA, the CDR3 is TGTGCCAGCAGTTACGGTAGCAGGGGGCCAGCTTTCTTT.

This clone has just one count. The chain links TRBV19 to TRBJ1-6; D is possibly TRBD1 (5 bases). The CDR3 length is 13 residues. Between the trimmed V and J ends, which lost 6 bases and 6 bases, there was a span of 9 bases. Germline CDR1 is LNHDA and CDR2 is SQIVND (reference sequence). The CDR3 sequence: CASRVGGNSPLHF. The CDR3 DNA is TGTGCCAGTAGGGTTGGGGGTAATTCACCCCTCCACTTT.

In this sample, this clone turned up once. This chain connects TRBV27 to TRBJ2-1; 7 bases are shared with TRBD1. The CDR3 sequence is 15 residues long. Germline CDR1 MNHEY, CDR2 SMNVEV (reference sequence). V dropped 5 bases and J dropped 0; count of bases not matched to a gene: 4. This CDR3 is CASSLRGSSYNEQFF. The CDR3 region has the DNA TGTGCCAGCAGTCTCAGGGGGAGCTCCTACAATGAGCAGTTCTTC.

The CDR3 spells CASSYTGGELFF. In DNA form, the CDR3 reads TGTGCCAGCAGTTATACCGGGGGGGAGCTGTTTTTT. The rearrangement joins TRBV6-5 to TRBJ2-2, with D unclear. Deletions cut 3 bases from V and 8 bases from J, with 7 bases between. From germline, CDR1 is MNHEY and CDR2 SVGAGI. The CDR3 loop spans 12 amino acids.

The V and J genes are TRBV5-1 and TRBJ1-3, with TRBD1 as a possible D gene (6 bases). Per the germline V gene, CDR1 is SGHRS and CDR2 is YFSETQ. The CDR3 length is 16 residues. Trimming pared 0 bases from V and 3 bases from J, leaving 13 bases between. Here the CDR3 DNA reads TGCGCCAGCAGCTTGGCGGGGGGCAGTTATGGAAACACCATATATTTT. As protein: CASSLAGGSYGNTIYF.

This rearrangement joins TRBV9 to TRBJ2-7, with 10 bases matching TRBD1. The CDR3 totals 14 residues. V shed 7 bases and J 7 bases; nucleotides not matched to a gene: 11. Germline lookup yields CDR1 SGDLS and CDR2 YYNGEE. This CDR3 is CASRPGTGAGEQYF. The CDR3 DNA is TGTGCCAGCCGACCCGGGACAGGGGCAGGGGAGCAGTACTTC. Full variable domain (missing parts from reference TRBV9 and TRBJ2-7): DSGVTQTPKHLITATGQRVTLRCSPRSGDLSVYWYQQSLDQGLQFLIQYYNGEERAKGNILERFSAQQFPDLHSELNLSSLELGDSALYFCASRPGTGAGEQYFGPGTRLTVT.

CDR3 sequence: CASSLGAGTSTDTQYF. DNA of the CDR3: TGCGCCAGCAGCTTGGGGGCAGGAACTAGCACAGATACGCAGTATTTT. The V and J genes are TRBV5-1 and TRBJ2-3; D unresolved. Germline assignment: CDR1 SGHRS and CDR2 YFSETQ. Trimming removed 0 bases at V and 0 bases at J, with 11 bases between. This CDR3 spans 16 amino acids.

The rearrangement joins TRBV28 to TRBJ2-6; D perhaps matches TRBD1 (6 bases). Germline V CDR1 and CDR2: MDHEN, SYDVKM. Deletions cut 5 bases from V and 4 bases from J, with 18 bases between. This CDR3 has 17 amino acids. The DNA for the CDR3 is TGTGCCAGCAGTGCCCCCCAGGGGAATAAAGGGGCCAACGTCCTGACTTTC. Translating it yields CASSAPQGNKGANVLTF.

The J gene is TRBJ2-7, the V gene TRBV6-1; 8 bases line up with TRBD2. This CDR3 is 13 amino acids long. J was trimmed by 5 bases and V by 6 bases; bases with no gene match: 6. Germline V gene lookup returns CDR1 MNHNS and CDR2 SASEGT. CDR3 nucleotide sequence: TGTGCCAGCAGGACCGGGGGGGCGCACGAGCAGTACTTC. It codes for CASRTGGAHEQYF.

V and J are TRBV6-5 and TRBJ1-2, with D possibly matching TRBD1 (6 bases). Germline V gene lookup returns CDR1 MNHEY and CDR2 SVGAGI. The CDR3 has 13 residues. The V end was cut by 6 bases, the J end by 2 bases, with 10 bases between. This chain's CDR3 is CASSFDRNYGYTF. The CDR3, as DNA: TGTGCCAGCAGCTTCGACAGGAACTATGGCTACACCTTC.

The rearrangement uses TRBV5-6 and TRBJ2-2, with 9 bases aligning to TRBD2. Trimming at V came to 2 bases and at J to 3 bases, leaving 5 bases not matched to a gene. CDR3 length equals 16 residues. Germline V gene sequence: CDR1 SGHDT, CDR2 YYEEEE. CDR3 region: CASSLTQREDTGELFF. CDR3 sequence (DNA): TGTGCCAGCAGCTTAACCCAGCGGGAGGACACCGGGGAGCTGTTTTTT. Using reference TRBV5-6 and TRBJ2-2 for the parts outside the CDR3, the full variable domain is DAGVTQSPTHLIKTRGQQVTLRCSPKSGHDTVSWYQQALGQGPQFIFQYYEEEERQRGNFPDRFSGHQFPNYSSELNVNALLLGDSALYLCASSLTQREDTGELFFGEGSRLTVL.

J is TRBJ1-1 and V is TRBV2, with TRBD1 as a possible D gene (5 bases). Trimming removed 7 bases at V and 1 base at J, with 10 bases between. The CDR3 contains 13 residues. The germline V gene encodes CDR1 SNHLY and CDR2 FYNNEI. The CDR3 region is CASTGGRNTEAFF. CDR3 DNA: TGTGCCAGCACGGGGGGGAGGAACACTGAAGCTTTCTTT.

J is TRBJ2-4 and V is TRBV2, with unresolved D. The CDR3 is made up of 11 amino acids. V was shortened by 5 bases and J by 2 bases, with 1 base between the two germline ends. Germline CDR1 and CDR2: SNHLY and FYNNEI. CDR3 in amino acids: CASSPKNIQYF. The CDR3 region has the DNA TGTGCCAGCAGTCCCAAAAACATTCAGTACTTC.